This T cell receptor beta chain was documented in a study of blood T cells in healthy people across ages. In the case of this clonotype: Antigen: not known.

The length of the CDR3 is 15 residues. Germline V gene sequence: CDR1 MNHEY, CDR2 SMNVEV (reference sequence). Trimming pared 2 bases from V and 3 bases from J, leaving 13 bases between. Study results and caveats: Roughly linear age-related decline in beta diversity appeared, significant by age 40. No one knew whether donors had CMV, which possibly confounded expanded clonotype changes.

Then a second PCR, running roughly 7 to 11 cycles, was carried out with a sample-barcoded 5' primer and a J-beta primer mix. Researchers report that a template-switch adaptor with 12 random nucleotides tagged each cDNA molecule. Each CDR3 protein is one row after TCRdb ran MiXCR on the 5' RACE reads. The sample lists over 550,000 distinct CDR3 sequences, 25% to 35% occurring once. Material for sequencing was blood. This receptor was taken from a woman at least 80 years old in good health. The V gene is TRBV27, the J gene TRBJ1-1, with D tentatively TRBD1 (5 bases). The CDR3 region has the DNA TGTGCCAGCAGTTTAGGAGAGTGGGGGTACACTGAAGCTTTCTTT. Amino acid sequence: CASSLGEWGYTEAFF.